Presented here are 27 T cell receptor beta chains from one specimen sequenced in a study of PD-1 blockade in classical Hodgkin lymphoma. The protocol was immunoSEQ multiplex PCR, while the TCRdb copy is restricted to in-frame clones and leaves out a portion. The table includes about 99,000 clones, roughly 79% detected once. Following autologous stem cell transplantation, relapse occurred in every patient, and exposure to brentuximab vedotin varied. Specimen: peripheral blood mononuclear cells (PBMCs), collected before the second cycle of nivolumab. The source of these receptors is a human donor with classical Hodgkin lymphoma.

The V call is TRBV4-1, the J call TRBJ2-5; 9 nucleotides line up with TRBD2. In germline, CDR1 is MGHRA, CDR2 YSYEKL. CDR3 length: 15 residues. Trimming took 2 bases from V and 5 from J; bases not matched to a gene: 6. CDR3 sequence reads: CASSQPGTSIETQYF. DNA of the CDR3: TGCGCCAGCAGCCAACCCGGGACTAGCATTGAGACCCAGTACTTC.

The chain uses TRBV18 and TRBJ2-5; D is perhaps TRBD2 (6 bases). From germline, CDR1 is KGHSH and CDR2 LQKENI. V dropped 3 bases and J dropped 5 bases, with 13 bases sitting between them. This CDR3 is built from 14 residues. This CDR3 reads CASSPSGTSETQYF. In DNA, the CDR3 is TGTGCCAGCTCACCCTCCGGGACTTCCGAGACCCAGTACTTC.

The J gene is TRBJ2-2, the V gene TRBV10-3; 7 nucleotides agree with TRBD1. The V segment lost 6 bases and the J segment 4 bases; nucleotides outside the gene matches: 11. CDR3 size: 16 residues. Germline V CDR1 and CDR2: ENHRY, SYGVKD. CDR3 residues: CAIRADRDSPTGELFF. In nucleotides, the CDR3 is TGTGCCATCAGGGCAGACCGGGACAGCCCCACCGGGGAGCTGTTTTTT.

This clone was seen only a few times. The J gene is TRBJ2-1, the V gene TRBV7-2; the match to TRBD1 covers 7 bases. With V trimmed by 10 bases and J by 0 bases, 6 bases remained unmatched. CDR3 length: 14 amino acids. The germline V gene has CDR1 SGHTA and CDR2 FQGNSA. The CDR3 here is CATDRQASYNEQFF. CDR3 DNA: TGTGCCACGGACAGGCAAGCCTCCTACAATGAGCAGTTCTTC.

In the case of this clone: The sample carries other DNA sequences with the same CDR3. CDR3 amino acids: CAISETGYEQYF. The CDR3 nucleotides read TGTGCCATCAGTGAGACAGGGTATGAGCAGTACTTC. The chain combines TRBV10-3 with TRBJ2-7; maybe TRBD1 (6 bases). The CDR3 length is 12 residues. Per germline, CDR1 ENHRY and CDR2 SYGVKD. V lost 2 bases, J lost 7 bases, and 9 bases lay in between.

The CDR3 nucleotides read TGTGCCAGCAGTTTAGTAGGAAGGGCAGATCAGCCCCAGCATTTT. This translates into CASSLVGRADQPQHF. The chain combines TRBV28 with TRBJ1-5; D not resolved. The CDR3 sequence is 15 residues long. Trimming left V 2 bases short and J 5 bases short, with 13 bases between. Germline lookup yields CDR1 MDHEN and CDR2 SYDVKM. Full variable domain (rest looked up from reference TRBV28 and TRBJ1-5): DVKVTQSSRYLVKRTGEKVFLECVQDMDHENMFWYRQDPGLGLRLIYFSYDVKMKEKGDIPEGYSVSREKKERFSLILESASTNQTSMYLCASSLVGRADQPQHFGDGTRLSIL.

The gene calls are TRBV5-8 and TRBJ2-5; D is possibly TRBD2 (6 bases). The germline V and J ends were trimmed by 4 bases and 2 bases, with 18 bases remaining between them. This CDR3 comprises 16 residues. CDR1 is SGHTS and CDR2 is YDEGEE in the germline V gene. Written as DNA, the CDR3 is TGTGCCAGCAGCCCGGGACTGTCTCATAATCAAGAGACCCAGTACTTC. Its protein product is CASSPGLSHNQETQYF.

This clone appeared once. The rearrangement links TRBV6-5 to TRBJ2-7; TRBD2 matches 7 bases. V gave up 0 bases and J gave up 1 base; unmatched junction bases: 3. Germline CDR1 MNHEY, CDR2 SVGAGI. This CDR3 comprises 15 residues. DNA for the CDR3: TGTGCCAGCAGTTACTCGGGGCGGGGGTCCTACGAGCAGTACTTC. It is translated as CASSYSGRGSYEQYF.

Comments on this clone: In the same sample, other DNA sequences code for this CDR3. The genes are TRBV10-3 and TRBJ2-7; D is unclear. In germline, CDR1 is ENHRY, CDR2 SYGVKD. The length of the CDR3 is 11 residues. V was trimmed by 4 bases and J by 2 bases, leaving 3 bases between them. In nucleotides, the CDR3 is TGTGCCATCAGTGCCACCTACGAGCAGTACTTC. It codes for CAISATYEQYF.

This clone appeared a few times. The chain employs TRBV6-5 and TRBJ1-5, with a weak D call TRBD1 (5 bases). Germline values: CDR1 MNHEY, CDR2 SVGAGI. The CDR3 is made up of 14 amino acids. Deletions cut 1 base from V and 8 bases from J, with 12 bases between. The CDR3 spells CASSYLQGGEPQHF. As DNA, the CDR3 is TGTGCCAGCAGTTACTTGCAGGGAGGCGAGCCCCAGCATTTT.

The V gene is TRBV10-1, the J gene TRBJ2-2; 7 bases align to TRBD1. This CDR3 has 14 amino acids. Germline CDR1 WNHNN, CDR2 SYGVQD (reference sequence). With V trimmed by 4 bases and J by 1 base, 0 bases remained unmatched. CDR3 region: CASSGTGNTGELFF. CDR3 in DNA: TGCGCCAGCAGTGGGACAGGGAACACCGGGGAGCTGTTTTTT.

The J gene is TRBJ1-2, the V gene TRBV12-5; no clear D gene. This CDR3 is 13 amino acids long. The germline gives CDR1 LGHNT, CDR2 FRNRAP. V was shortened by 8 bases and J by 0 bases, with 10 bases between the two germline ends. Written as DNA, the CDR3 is TGTGCTAGTTCGTCCGGCCCTAACTATGGCTACACCTTC. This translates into CASSSGPNYGYTF.

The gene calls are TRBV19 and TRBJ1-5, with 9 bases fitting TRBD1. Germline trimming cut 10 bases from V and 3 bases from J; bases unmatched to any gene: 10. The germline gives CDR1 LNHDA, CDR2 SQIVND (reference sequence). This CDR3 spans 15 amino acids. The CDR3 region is CATNSGTGYNQPQHF. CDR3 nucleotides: TGTGCCACCAACTCCGGGACAGGGTACAATCAGCCCCAGCATTTT.

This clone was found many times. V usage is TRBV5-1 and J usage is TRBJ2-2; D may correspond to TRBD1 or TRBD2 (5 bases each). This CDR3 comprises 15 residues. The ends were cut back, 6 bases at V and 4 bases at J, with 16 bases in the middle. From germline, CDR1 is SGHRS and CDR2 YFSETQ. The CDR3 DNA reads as TGCGCCAGCAAACCCGGGACGGTAGGCACCGGGGAGCTGTTTTTT. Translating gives CASKPGTVGTGELFF.

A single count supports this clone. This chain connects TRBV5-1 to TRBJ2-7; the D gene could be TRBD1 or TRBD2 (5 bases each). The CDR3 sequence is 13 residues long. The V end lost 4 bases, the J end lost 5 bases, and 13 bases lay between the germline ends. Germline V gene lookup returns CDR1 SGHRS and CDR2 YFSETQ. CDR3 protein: CASSPGTRNEQYF. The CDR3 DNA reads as TGCGCCAGCAGCCCCGGGACCCGAAACGAGCAGTACTTC.

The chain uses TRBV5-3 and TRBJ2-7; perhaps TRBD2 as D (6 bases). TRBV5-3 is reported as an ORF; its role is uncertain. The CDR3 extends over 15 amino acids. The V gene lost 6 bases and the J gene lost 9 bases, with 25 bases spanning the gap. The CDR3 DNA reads TGTGCCAGAACCCACGGGACTCTCCGGCGAGAGGGGCAGTACTTC. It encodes CARTHGTLRREGQYF.

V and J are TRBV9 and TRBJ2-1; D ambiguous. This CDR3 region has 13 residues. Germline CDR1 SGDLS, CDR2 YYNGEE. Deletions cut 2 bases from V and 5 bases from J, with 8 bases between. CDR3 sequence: CASSVQLDNEQFF. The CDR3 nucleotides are TGTGCCAGCAGCGTCCAACTGGACAATGAGCAGTTCTTC.

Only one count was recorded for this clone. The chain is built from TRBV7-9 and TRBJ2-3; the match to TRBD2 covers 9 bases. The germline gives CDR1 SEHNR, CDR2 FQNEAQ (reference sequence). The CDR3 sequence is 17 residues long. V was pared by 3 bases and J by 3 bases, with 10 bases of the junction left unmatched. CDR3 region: CASSFGSGRMGTDTQYF. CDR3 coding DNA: TGTGCCAGCAGCTTCGGAAGCGGGAGGATGGGTACAGATACGCAGTATTTT.

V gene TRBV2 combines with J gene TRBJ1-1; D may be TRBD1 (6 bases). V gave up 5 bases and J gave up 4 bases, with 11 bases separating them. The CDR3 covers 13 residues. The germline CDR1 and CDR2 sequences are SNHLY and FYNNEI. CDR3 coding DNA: TGTGCCAGCAGTACAGGGATGGGCACTGAAGCTTTCTTT. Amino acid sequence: CASSTGMGTEAFF.

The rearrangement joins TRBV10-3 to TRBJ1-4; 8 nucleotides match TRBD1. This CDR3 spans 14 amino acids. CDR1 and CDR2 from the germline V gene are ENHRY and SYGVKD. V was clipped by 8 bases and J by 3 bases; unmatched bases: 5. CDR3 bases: TGTGCCATCCGACCGGGACAGGCTAATGAAAAACTGTTTTTT. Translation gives CAIRPGQANEKLFF.

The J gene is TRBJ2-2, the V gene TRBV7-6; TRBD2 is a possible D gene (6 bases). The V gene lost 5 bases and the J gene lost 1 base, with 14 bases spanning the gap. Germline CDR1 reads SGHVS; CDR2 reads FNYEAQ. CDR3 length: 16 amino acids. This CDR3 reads CASSLESGLNTGELFF. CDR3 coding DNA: TGTGCCAGCAGCCTGGAGAGCGGGCTGAACACCGGGGAGCTGTTTTTT.

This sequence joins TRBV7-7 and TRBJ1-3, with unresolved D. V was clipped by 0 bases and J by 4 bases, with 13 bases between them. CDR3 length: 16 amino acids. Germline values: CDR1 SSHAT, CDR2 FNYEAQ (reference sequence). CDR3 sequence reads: CASSLAPGNGGNTIYF. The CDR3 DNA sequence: TGTGCCAGCAGCTTAGCGCCTGGCAACGGGGGAAACACCATATATTTT.

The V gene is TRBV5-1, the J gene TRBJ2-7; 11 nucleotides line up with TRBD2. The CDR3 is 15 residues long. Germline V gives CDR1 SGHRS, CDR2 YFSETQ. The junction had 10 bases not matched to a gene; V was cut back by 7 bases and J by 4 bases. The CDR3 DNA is TGCGCCAGCCGGTTGGAGGGGACTAGCGGATACGAGCAGTACTTC. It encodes CASRLEGTSGYEQYF.

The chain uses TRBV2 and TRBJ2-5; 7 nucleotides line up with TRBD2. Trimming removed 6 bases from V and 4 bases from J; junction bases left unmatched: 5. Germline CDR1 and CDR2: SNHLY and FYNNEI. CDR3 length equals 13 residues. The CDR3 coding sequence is TGTGCCAGCAGAGTACTAGCGTCAGAGACCCAGTACTTC. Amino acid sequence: CASRVLASETQYF.

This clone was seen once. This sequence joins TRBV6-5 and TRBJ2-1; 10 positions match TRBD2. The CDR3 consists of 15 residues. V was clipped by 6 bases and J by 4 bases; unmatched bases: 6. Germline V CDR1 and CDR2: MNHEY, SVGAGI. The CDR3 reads CASSQGLALYNEQFF. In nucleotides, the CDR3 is TGTGCCAGCAGCCAGGGACTAGCGCTTTACAATGAGCAGTTCTTC.

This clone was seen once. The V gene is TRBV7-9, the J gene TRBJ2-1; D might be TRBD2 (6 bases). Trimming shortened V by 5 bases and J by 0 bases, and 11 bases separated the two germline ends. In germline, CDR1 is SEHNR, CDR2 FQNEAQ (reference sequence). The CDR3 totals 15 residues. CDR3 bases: TGTGCCAGCAGCCCCGGGGGAAGCTCCTACAATGAGCAGTTCTTC. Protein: CASSPGGSSYNEQFF.

CDR3 sequence reads: CASSKTGPGVIEPQHF. CDR3 bases: TGTGCCAGCAGCAAGACAGGGCCGGGGGTGATAGAGCCCCAGCATTTT. The V call is TRBV7-6, the J call TRBJ1-5, with 7 bases that match TRBD1. This CDR3 has 16 amino acids. Germline CDR1 reads SGHVS; CDR2 reads FNYEAQ. V shed 5 bases and J 8 bases; nucleotides not matched to a gene: 15.